The 12 T cell receptor beta chains listed next were all sequenced from one sample in a study of blood T cell repertoires in COVID-19. Produced via immunoSEQ multiplex PCR; TCRdb's table is partial and in-frame only. The sample includes 200,000 to 250,000 clones, around four fifths of them seen just once. Sequenced sample: peripheral blood. Receptors were obtained from a woman aged 60-75 years who had recovered from COVID-19.

In regard to this clone: Other nucleotide sequences from this sample produce the same CDR3. The chain uses TRBV6-4 and TRBJ1-2, with D possibly TRBD1 on 6 matching bases. This CDR3 region has 13 residues. V was cut by 0 bases and J by 8 bases, with 10 bases left in between. The germline CDR1 and CDR2 sequences are MRHNA and SNTAGT. The CDR3 here is CASSDSQGGGYTF. The DNA for the CDR3 is TGTGCCAGCAGTGACTCACAGGGCGGCGGCTACACCTTC.

V gene TRBV6-2 or TRBV6-3 combines with J gene TRBJ2-1; D is ambiguous. Trimming stripped 2 bases from V and 11 bases from J, with 10 bases between. Germline V gene data show CDR1 as MNHEY and CDR2 as SVGEGT. This CDR3 has 12 amino acids. This CDR3 is CASSYGLSQQFF. CDR3 nucleotide sequence: TGTGCCAGCAGTTACGGGCTCTCTCAGCAGTTCTTC.

The chain recombines TRBV4-1 with TRBJ1-6, with 8 bases fitting TRBD1. This CDR3 spans 17 amino acids. Germline V gene lookup returns CDR1 MGHRA and CDR2 YSYEKL. The ends lost 1 base at V and 7 bases at J; junction bases unmatched: 9. The CDR3 nucleotides are TGCGCCAGCAGCCAAGTGGGCAGGGGGCTACCCAATTCACCCCTCCACTTT. Translated: CASSQVGRGLPNSPLHF.

The genes are TRBV19 and TRBJ1-5, with 7 bases fitting TRBD1. Germline CDR1 LNHDA, CDR2 SQIVND (reference sequence). The CDR3 totals 14 residues. The V segment lost 6 bases and the J segment 3 bases; nucleotides outside the gene matches: 5. The CDR3 bases are TGTGCCAGTAGGGTTACAGGGGTCAATCAGCCCCAGCATTTT. As protein: CASRVTGVNQPQHF.

The chain uses TRBV3-1 (or the pseudogene TRBV3-2) and TRBJ1-2; D possibly corresponds to TRBD1 (5 bases). The CDR3 loop spans 16 amino acids. Germline V gene lookup returns CDR1 LGHDT and CDR2 YNNKEL (reference sequence). Trimming took 4 bases from V and 2 from J, leaving 17 bases between them. CDR3 DNA sequence: TGTGCCAGCAGCCCCCTAGGGCAGGGAGGGAACTATGGCTACACCTTC. Protein: CASSPLGQGGNYGYTF.

The J gene is TRBJ2-5, the V gene TRBV15; 7 bases align to TRBD1. V lost 0 bases to trimming and J lost 4 bases; unmatched junction nucleotides: 5. CDR1 and CDR2 from the germline V gene are LNHNV and YYDKDF (reference sequence). CDR3 size: 15 residues. The CDR3 here is CATSREQGQGETQYF. CDR3 DNA: TGTGCCACCAGCAGAGAACAGGGGCAAGGAGAGACCCAGTACTTC. Full variable domain (rest looked up from reference TRBV15 and TRBJ2-5): DAMVIQNPRYQVTQFGKPVTLSCSQTLNHNVMYWYQQKSSQAPKLLFHYYDKDFNNEADTPDNFQSRRPNTSFCFLDIRSPGLGDTAMYLCATSREQGQGETQYFGPGTRLLVL.

The CDR3: CASSWDREETQYF. In nucleotides, the CDR3 is TGTGCCAGCAGTTGGGACAGGGAAGAGACCCAGTACTTC. This chain uses TRBV12-3 or TRBV12-4 with TRBJ2-5, with 9 bases identical to TRBD1. CDR3 length: 13 residues. With V trimmed by 4 bases and J by 3 bases, 0 bases remained unmatched.

The chain carries TRBV5-4 and TRBJ2-1, with 9 positions matching TRBD2. V was pared by 7 bases and J by 8 bases, with 13 bases of the junction left unmatched. The CDR3 contains 15 residues. Germline values: CDR1 SGHNT, CDR2 YYREEE (reference sequence). The CDR3 DNA is TGTGCCAGCGTTCGAAGGCTAGCGGGGAGGGATGAGCAGTTCTTC. Translating it yields CASVRRLAGRDEQFF.

A single count supports this clone. This chain connects TRBV7-9 to TRBJ2-1; 11 positions match TRBD1. The germline V gene encodes CDR1 SEHNR and CDR2 FQNEAQ (reference sequence). V trimming: 6 bases; J trimming: 8 bases; junction bases outside the gene matches: 15. The CDR3 loop spans 17 amino acids. The CDR3 loop reads CASSYPSGTGGSHEQFF. As DNA, the CDR3 is TGTGCCAGCAGTTATCCCTCCGGGACAGGGGGGTCCCATGAGCAGTTCTTC.

The chain carries TRBV7-8 and TRBJ1-1; no definite D call. The CDR3 loop spans 13 amino acids. Trimming cost V 2 bases and J 3 bases, with 7 bases left between them. In germline, CDR1 is SGHVS, CDR2 FQNEAQ. The CDR3 nucleotides read TGTGCCAGCAGCTTAAACGGGGACACTGAAGCTTTCTTT. This codes for CASSLNGDTEAFF.

The rearrangement uses TRBV7-2 and TRBJ2-1, with TRBD1 identical over 10 bases. CDR1 SGHTA and CDR2 FQGNSA come from the germline V gene. The V segment lost 9 bases and the J segment 8 bases; nucleotides outside the gene matches: 10. This CDR3 is built from 14 residues. CDR3 residues: CASDRDRGRDEQFF. The CDR3 bases are TGTGCCAGTGATCGGGACAGGGGCAGGGATGAGCAGTTCTTC.

This sequence joins TRBV5-4 and TRBJ2-1, with TRBD2 identical over 10 bases. V gave up 5 bases and J gave up 7 bases; unmatched junction bases: 9. The CDR3 is made up of 15 amino acids. Germline V lookup: CDR1 SGHNT, CDR2 YYREEE (reference sequence). The DNA of the CDR3 is TGTGCCAGCAGTTCGAGCGGGGGGGCCGAAAATGAGCAGTTCTTC. Amino acid sequence: CASSSSGGAENEQFF.